This T cell receptor beta chain was identified in a study of CD8 T cells in Susac syndrome. Study-level points and caveats: In its TCR sequencing and HLA analysis, the study acknowledged that the number of individuals was relatively small.

With respect to this clonotype: Its cognate antigen is unknown.

Random hexamers were used to reverse transcribe 0.5 to 1 ug of RNA. Each CDR3 protein gets one entry after TCRdb re-called the immunoSEQ multiplex PCR reads with MiXCR. The profile shows fewer than 85,000 distinct CDR3 sequences, just under 95% of them singletons. Germline V lookup: CDR1 SGHRS, CDR2 YFSETQ. The CDR3 sequence is 15 residues long. V lost 1 base and J 6 bases, leaving 15 bases between the germline ends. The patients with Susac syndrome satisfied recently defined diagnostic criteria for either definite or probable disease. The sequenced sample consisted of CD8+ T cells from PBMCs. The TCR sequence derives from a human donor with Susac syndrome. V is TRBV5-1 and J is TRBJ2-3, with a tentative D call TRBD2 (6 bases). In nucleotides, the CDR3 is TGCGCCAGCAGCTTGAGAACCGAGGGGAGGGATACGCAGTATTTT. This encodes CASSLRTEGRDTQYF.